Listed here are 31 T cell receptor beta chains from one sample, sequenced in a study of regulatory T cells in long-lasting Graves disease. Through Arm-PCR of CDR3 regions and iRepertoire HTBI primers, TCR beta libraries were built. In TCRdb, the multiplex PCR reads were re-called with MiXCR into one record per CDR3 protein. Among 450,000 to 600,000 distinct CDR3 sequences listed, roughly 17% were seen once. Time point specified: newly diagnosed GD, antithyroid drugs for less than 3 months. The authors made the TCR library using RNA they extracted from PBMCs. A further study also used this sample, focusing on T cells in Graves' hyperthyroidism and ophthalmopathy.

The sequencing here drew on peripheral blood mononuclear cells (PBMCs), taken at new diagnosis, from a patient treated with antithyroid drugs. The receptors were gathered from a middle-aged man with Graves disease.

Ten or more counts support this clonotype. J is TRBJ2-7 and V is TRBV11-2; TRBD1 agrees at 9 bases. V was pared by 6 bases and J by 4 bases, with 10 bases of the junction left unmatched. The CDR3 length is 15 residues. Germline V gene lookup returns CDR1 SGHAT and CDR2 FQNNGV. CDR3 region: CASRRAGTGYYEQYF. The CDR3 DNA follows: TGTGCCAGCAGACGAGCCGGGACAGGGTATTACGAGCAGTACTTC.

This clonotype was observed a few times. The V call is TRBV20-1, the J call TRBJ2-1; D is uncertain. The CDR3 is 13 residues long. Trimming cost V 5 bases and J 7 bases, with 15 bases left between them. CDR1 is DFQATT, CDR2 SNEGSKA, per germline (reference sequence). This CDR3 reads CSAQSGLANEQFF. As DNA, the CDR3 is TGCAGTGCTCAATCGGGCCTGGCGAATGAGCAGTTCTTC.

This clonotype was seen many times. The chain has TRBV30 and TRBJ1-5; 7 positions match TRBD1. The germline CDR1 and CDR2 sequences are GTSNPN and SVGIG (reference sequence). The CDR3 contains 13 residues. V gave up 3 bases and J gave up 4 bases; unmatched junction bases: 3. The CDR3 loop is CAWRTGTNQPQHF. In DNA form, the CDR3 reads TGTGCCTGGAGGACAGGGACTAATCAGCCCCAGCATTTT.

In its sample, this clonotype was seen many times. The rearrangement joins TRBV28 to TRBJ2-3, with D perhaps matching TRBD1 (5 bases). Trimming stripped 5 bases from V and 0 bases from J, with 9 bases between. This CDR3 is 14 amino acids long. Germline V gene sequence: CDR1 MDHEN, CDR2 SYDVKM. This chain's CDR3 is CASSQPGSTDTQYF. The DNA for the CDR3 is TGTGCCAGCAGTCAGCCAGGGAGCACAGATACGCAGTATTTT.

The genes are TRBV7-9 and TRBJ2-7; 8 positions agree with TRBD2. The CDR3 has 15 amino acids. V shed 5 bases and J 2 bases; nucleotides not matched to a gene: 8. The germline gives CDR1 SEHNR, CDR2 FQNEAQ (reference sequence). CDR3 loop: CASSPTGGRTYEQYF. The CDR3 DNA follows: TGTGCCAGCAGCCCTACGGGCGGGAGGACCTACGAGCAGTACTTC.

This clonotype showed up many times. V gene TRBV6-5 combines with J gene TRBJ2-1, with 12 bases lining up with TRBD2. CDR3 size: 16 residues. Per the germline V gene, CDR1 is MNHEY and CDR2 is SVGAGI. V shed 6 bases and J 7 bases; nucleotides not matched to a gene: 10. This chain's CDR3 is CASSYPTSGRSNEQFF. For the CDR3, the DNA is TGTGCCAGCAGCTACCCCACTAGCGGGAGGAGTAATGAGCAGTTCTTC.

This clonotype has ten or more counts. J is TRBJ1-6 and V is TRBV12-3 or TRBV12-4, with D perhaps matching TRBD1 (5 bases). Trimming cost V 0 bases and J 7 bases, with 13 bases left between them. This CDR3 spans 16 amino acids. The CDR3 DNA is TGTGCCAGCAGTTTAGCCTCAACAGGCGGAAATTCACCCCTCCACTTT. Protein sequence: CASSLASTGGNSPLHF.

Only a few counts were recorded for this clonotype. The chain has TRBV24-1 and TRBJ2-1, with a possible D match to TRBD2 (6 bases). The CDR3 runs to 18 residues. V was cut by 5 bases and J by 8 bases, with 27 bases left in between. The germline V gene has CDR1 KGHDR and CDR2 SFDVKD. The CDR3 sequence is CATSVHPGGRGRYDEQFF. CDR3 bases: TGTGCCACCAGTGTCCACCCTGGAGGGCGTGGACGGTATGATGAGCAGTTCTTC.

Worth noting for this clonotype: A much bigger clone sits one base away, suggesting this may be a read error. V and J are TRBV6-2 or TRBV6-3 and TRBJ2-7; 9 nucleotides match TRBD2. The V and J ends lost 2 bases and 1 base, in that order; junction bases with no gene match: 6. Looked up from germline, CDR1 is MNHEY and CDR2 is SVGEGT. This CDR3 region has 16 residues. The CDR3 is CASSYGVLAGSYEQYF. CDR3 sequence (DNA): TGTGCCAGCAGTTACGGCGTACTAGCGGGTTCCTACGAGCAGTACTTC.

Ten or more counts support this clonotype. J is TRBJ2-7 and V is TRBV2; D gene ambiguous. Trimming pared 6 bases from V and 3 bases from J, leaving 9 bases between. Germline CDR1 and CDR2: SNHLY and FYNNEI. This CDR3 region has 12 residues. The DNA for the CDR3 is TGTGCCAGCAGCGGACCTTACTACGAGCAGTACTTC. Amino acids: CASSGPYYEQYF.

This clonotype came up many times. The chain links TRBV2 to TRBJ2-7, with 13 bases aligning to TRBD2. Germline V lookup: CDR1 SNHLY, CDR2 FYNNEI. Germline trimming cut 4 bases from V and 6 bases from J; bases unmatched to any gene: 6. The CDR3 length is 15 residues. The CDR3 region has the DNA TGTGCCAGCAGTGGACTAGCGGGAGGTTCAGTCGAGCAGTACTTC. It is translated as CASSGLAGGSVEQYF.

This clonotype came up many times. The rearrangement links TRBV27 to TRBJ2-7, with 8 bases aligning to TRBD1. The CDR3 has 16 residues. CDR1 and CDR2 from the germline V gene are MNHEY and SMNVEV (reference sequence). J gave up 7 bases and V 5 bases, and 16 bases lay outside the gene matches. This CDR3 reads CASSPPGTGRFGEQYF. In nucleotides, the CDR3 is TGTGCCAGCAGTCCGCCAGGGACAGGTCGGTTTGGAGAGCAGTACTTC.

This clonotype was picked up many times. V gene TRBV13 combines with J gene TRBJ1-1; D uncertain. The CDR3 extends over 11 amino acids. Germline CDR1 is PRHDT and CDR2 is FYEKMQ (reference sequence). The germline V and J ends were trimmed by 1 base and 6 bases, with 3 bases remaining between them. Here the CDR3 reads CASSLDAEAFF. Here the CDR3 DNA reads TGTGCCAGCAGCTTAGACGCTGAAGCTTTCTTT.

This clonotype has just a few counts. The J gene is TRBJ2-1, the V gene TRBV9; D is perhaps TRBD1 or TRBD2 (6 bases each). Trimming shortened V by 0 bases and J by 7 bases, and 11 bases separated the two germline ends. This CDR3 has 14 residues. Germline CDR1 SGDLS, CDR2 YYNGEE. CDR3 sequence (DNA): TGTGCCAGCAGCGTAGATAAGGGGGGAAATGAGCAGTTCTTC. Translating it yields CASSVDKGGNEQFF. Based on the CDR3 plus reference TRBV9 and TRBJ2-1, the full variable domain is DSGVTQTPKHLITATGQRVTLRCSPRSGDLSVYWYQQSLDQGLQFLIQYYNGEERAKGNILERFSAQQFPDLHSELNLSSLELGDSALYFCASSVDKGGNEQFFGPGTRLTVL.

In this sample, this clonotype turned up many times. The V call is TRBV28, the J call TRBJ2-2, with D tentatively TRBD2 (5 bases). Trimming removed 3 bases at V and 0 bases at J, with 8 bases between. This CDR3 is built from 15 residues. Germline V gene lookup returns CDR1 MDHEN and CDR2 SYDVKM. The CDR3 DNA reads as TGTGCCAGCAGTTTTTTAGCGACGAACACCGGGGAGCTGTTTTTT. Its translation: CASSFLATNTGELFF.

The chain has TRBV9 and TRBJ2-2, with 8 bases lining up with TRBD1. Germline V CDR1 and CDR2: SGDLS, YYNGEE. The CDR3 totals 18 residues. The V and J ends lost 3 bases and 0 bases, in that order; junction bases with no gene match: 10. In DNA form, the CDR3 reads TGTGCCAGCAGCGCTATACCCCGGACAGGGACGAACACCGGGGAGCTGTTTTTT. This sequence encodes CASSAIPRTGTNTGELFF.

On this clonotype itself: A read error may explain this, as a much larger clone is one base away. The gene calls are TRBV7-2 and TRBJ2-7; possibly TRBD2 for D (7 bases). V gave up 1 base and J gave up 6 bases, with 16 bases separating them. Germline V lookup: CDR1 SGHTA, CDR2 FQGNSA. The CDR3 contains 15 residues. For the CDR3, the DNA is TGTACCAGCAGCTTAGAAGGGGGAGGGATCTTCGAGCAGTACTTC. Translation gives CTSSLEGGGIFEQYF.

CDR3 loop: CASSRTLQETQYF. As DNA, the CDR3 is TGTGCCAGCAGCCGGACCCTCCAAGAGACCCAGTACTTC. The rearrangement joins TRBV3-1 to TRBJ2-5, with D unclear. This CDR3 is 13 amino acids long. Trimming took off 4 bases at V and 1 base at J, with 7 bases between the two ends. The germline V gene has CDR1 LGHDT and CDR2 YNNKEL (reference sequence).

On this clonotype: Being one base from a much bigger clone, this may be a read error. This chain links TRBV7-9 with TRBJ2-5, with 7 bases matching TRBD1. Trimming at V came to 5 bases and at J to 5 bases, leaving 8 bases not matched to a gene. Germline V lookup: CDR1 SEHNR, CDR2 FQNEAQ (reference sequence). The CDR3 spans 14 residues. The CDR3 loop reads CASSLTGDRETQYF. In DNA, the CDR3 is TGTGCCAGCAGCCTAACAGGGGACCGGGAGACCCAGTACTTC. Complete variable domain (other parts from reference TRBV7-9 and TRBJ2-5): DTGVSQNPRHKITKRGQNVTFRCDPISEHNRLYWYRQTLGQGPEFLTYFQNEAQLEKSRLLSDRFSAERPKGSFSTLEIQRTEQGDSAMYLCASSLTGDRETQYFGPGTRLLVL.

Concerning this clonotype itself: A clone one base away is much larger, so this may be a read error. V usage is TRBV28 and J usage is TRBJ2-7; D tentatively fits TRBD1 or TRBD2 (5 bases each). Germline CDR1 and CDR2: MDHEN and SYDVKM. This CDR3 has 12 amino acids. The V gene lost 8 bases and the J gene lost 3 bases, with 11 bases spanning the gap. The CDR3 here is CASRGLNYEQYF. The CDR3 DNA sequence: TGTGCCAGCCGGGGCCTCAACTACGAGCAGTACTTC.

Ten or more counts support this clonotype. The genes are TRBV28 and TRBJ2-7; 10 bases agree with TRBD2. Germline CDR1 is MDHEN and CDR2 is SYDVKM. The CDR3 is made up of 16 amino acids. Trimming cost V 5 bases and J 6 bases; bases outside gene matches: 13. CDR3 nucleotides: TGTGCCAGCAGTCGATGGGCAGCGGGAGGGCAGGGCGAGCAGTACTTC. Translated: CASSRWAAGGQGEQYF.

This clonotype was seen repeatedly, ten times or more. The CDR3 is CASSLGGHNYNEQFF. CDR3 nucleotides: TGTGCCAGCAGCTTAGGAGGTCACAACTACAATGAGCAGTTCTTC. The J gene is TRBJ2-1, the V gene TRBV7-2; D not certain. With 1 base removed from V and 3 bases from J, the gap between germline ends came to 10 bases. The germline V gene encodes CDR1 SGHTA and CDR2 FQGNSA. The CDR3 totals 15 residues. The whole variable domain, filled in from reference TRBV7-2 and TRBJ2-1, reads GAGVSQSPSNKVTEKGKDVELRCDPISGHTALYWYRQSLGQGLEFLIYFQGNSAPDKSGLPSDRFSAERTGGSVSTLTIQRTQQEDSAVYLCASSLGGHNYNEQFFGPGTRLTVL.

Worth noting for this clonotype: It may be a read error: a sequence one base away is much more abundant. The chain recombines TRBV2 with TRBJ1-6; maybe TRBD1 (6 bases). The CDR3 spans 16 residues. V lost 10 bases, J lost 7 bases, and 23 bases lay in between. CDR1 is SNHLY, CDR2 FYNNEI, per germline. The CDR3 here is CANTNSRGRGNSPLHF. CDR3 DNA: TGTGCCAACACCAACAGTCGGGGGCGAGGGAATTCACCCCTCCACTTT.

This clonotype has only a few counts. The J gene is TRBJ1-5, the V gene TRBV7-2, with 9 bases identical to TRBD1. V was clipped by 1 base and J by 5 bases; unmatched bases: 6. The CDR3 is 16 residues long. The germline gives CDR1 SGHTA, CDR2 FQGNSA. The CDR3 nucleotides read TGTGCCAGCAGCTTAGTTGGGACAGGGTCTGATCAGCCCCAGCATTTT. Residues: CASSLVGTGSDQPQHF.

The chain uses TRBV24-1 and TRBJ2-1, with D perhaps matching TRBD1 or TRBD2 (5 bases each). The CDR3 spans 16 residues. The germline V gene has CDR1 KGHDR and CDR2 SFDVKD. Trimming took off 4 bases at V and 0 bases at J, with 12 bases between the two ends. CDR3 DNA: TGTGCCACCAGTGACTCGGGACCGAGCTCCTACAATGAGCAGTTCTTC. Its translation: CATSDSGPSSYNEQFF.

The chain joins TRBV29-1 to TRBJ1-1; a possible D gene is TRBD1 (6 bases). Germline lookup yields CDR1 SQVTM and CDR2 ANQGSEA. The CDR3 is 14 amino acids. Trimming shortened V by 2 bases and J by 4 bases, and 14 bases separated the two germline ends. CDR3 DNA sequence: TGCAGCGTTGAACTGCTTGAGGGGGGCACTGAAGCTTTCTTT. Residues: CSVELLEGGTEAFF.

This clonotype was observed many times. This chain uses TRBV28 with TRBJ2-1; D gene uncertain. Trimming took off 6 bases at V and 3 bases at J, with 24 bases between the two ends. This CDR3 region has 18 residues. The germline CDR1 and CDR2 sequences are MDHEN and SYDVKM. The CDR3 here is CASRPQFREQLFYNEQFF. CDR3 DNA sequence: TGTGCCAGCAGACCCCAATTCCGTGAGCAGCTTTTCTACAATGAGCAGTTCTTC.

The rearrangement uses TRBV6-2 or TRBV6-3 and TRBJ2-7; D might be TRBD2 (6 bases). Germline CDR1 MNHEY, CDR2 SVGEGT. The length of the CDR3 is 17 residues. V was pared by 7 bases and J by 1 base, with 23 bases between. The CDR3 nucleotides are TGTGCCAGCATCCGATATCTTCTAGCGTACCGGTCCTACGAGCAGTACTTC. As protein: CASIRYLLAYRSYEQYF.

This clonotype was counted ten times or more. The rearrangement links TRBV12-3 or TRBV12-4 to TRBJ2-6; D gene unclear. The CDR3 extends over 15 amino acids. Trimming left V 4 bases short and J 6 bases short, with 13 bases between. CDR3 sequence: CASSSTFFEANVLTF. DNA for the CDR3: TGTGCCAGCAGTTCGACTTTTTTTGAGGCCAACGTCCTGACTTTC.

In its sample, this clonotype was seen a few times. The gene calls are TRBV6-2 or TRBV6-3 and TRBJ2-2, with 10 bases that match TRBD1. Unmatched junction bases numbered 8, after V lost 5 bases and J lost 8 bases. The CDR3 extends over 15 amino acids. Germline lookup yields CDR1 MNHEY and CDR2 SVGEGT. The CDR3 DNA reads as TGTGCCAGCAGTGGATCCGGGACAGGGGCTGGGGAGCTGTTTTTT. Protein product: CASSGSGTGAGELFF.

This clonotype turned up a few times. The rearrangement links TRBV2 to TRBJ2-5, with 11 bases matching TRBD2. Germline CDR1 reads SNHLY; CDR2 reads FYNNEI. The CDR3 is 16 residues long. Trimming cost V 1 base and J 5 bases; bases outside gene matches: 6. The CDR3 here is CASSEELAGVGETQYF. CDR3 DNA sequence: TGTGCCAGCAGTGAAGAACTAGCGGGAGTTGGTGAGACCCAGTACTTC.